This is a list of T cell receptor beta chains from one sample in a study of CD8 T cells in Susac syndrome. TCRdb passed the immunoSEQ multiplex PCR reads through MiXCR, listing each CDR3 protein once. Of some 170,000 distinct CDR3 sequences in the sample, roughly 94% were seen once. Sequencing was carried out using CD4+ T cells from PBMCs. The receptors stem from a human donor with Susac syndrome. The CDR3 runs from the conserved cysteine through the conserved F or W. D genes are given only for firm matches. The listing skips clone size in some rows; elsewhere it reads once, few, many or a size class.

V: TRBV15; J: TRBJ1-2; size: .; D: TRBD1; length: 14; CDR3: CATSRGQEYYGYTF
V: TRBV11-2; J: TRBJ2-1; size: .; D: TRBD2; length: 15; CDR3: CASSLVLAGAGEQFF
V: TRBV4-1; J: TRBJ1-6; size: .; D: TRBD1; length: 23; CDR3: CASSQDRLQGAHWGSLYNSPLHF
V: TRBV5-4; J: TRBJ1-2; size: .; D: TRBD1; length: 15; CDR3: CASSWTQGADYGYTF
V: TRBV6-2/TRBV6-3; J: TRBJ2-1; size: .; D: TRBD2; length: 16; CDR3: CASTDAGSGRTHEQFF
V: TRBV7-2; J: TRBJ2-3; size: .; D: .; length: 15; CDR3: CASSYSGTAGDTQYF
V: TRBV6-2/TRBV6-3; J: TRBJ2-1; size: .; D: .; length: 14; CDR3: CAIRAEKLGNEQFF
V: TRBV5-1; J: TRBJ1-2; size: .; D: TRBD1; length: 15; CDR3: CASGAGTGIEYGYTF
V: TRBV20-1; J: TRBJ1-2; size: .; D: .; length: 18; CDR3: CSARDSASRRGLNYGYTF
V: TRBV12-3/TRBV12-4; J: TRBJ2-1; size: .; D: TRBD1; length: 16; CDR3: CASSLQTGTGSNEQFF
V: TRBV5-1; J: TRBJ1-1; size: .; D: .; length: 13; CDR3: CASYEQGGAEAFF
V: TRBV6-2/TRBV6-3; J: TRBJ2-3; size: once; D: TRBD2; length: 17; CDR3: CASHETGPSGSTDTQYF
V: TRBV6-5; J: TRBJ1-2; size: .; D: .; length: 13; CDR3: CASNPVRGEGYTF
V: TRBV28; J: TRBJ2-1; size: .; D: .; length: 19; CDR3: CASSLRGSIAVSTFNEQFF
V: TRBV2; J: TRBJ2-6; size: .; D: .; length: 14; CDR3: CASQARAGANVLTF
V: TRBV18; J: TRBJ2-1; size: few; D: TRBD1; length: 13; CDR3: CASSLDRGNEQFF
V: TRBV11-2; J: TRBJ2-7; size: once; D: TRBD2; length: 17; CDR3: CASSFSAASGGSYEQYF
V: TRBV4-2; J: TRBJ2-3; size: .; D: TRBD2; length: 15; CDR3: CASSLLAGGVDTQYF
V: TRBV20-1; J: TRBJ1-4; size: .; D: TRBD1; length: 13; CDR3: CSAQKGAEEKLFF
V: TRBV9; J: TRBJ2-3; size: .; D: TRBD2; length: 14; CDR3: CASSGSGGTDTQYF
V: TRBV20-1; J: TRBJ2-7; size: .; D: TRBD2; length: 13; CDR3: CSAPTSGSHEQYF
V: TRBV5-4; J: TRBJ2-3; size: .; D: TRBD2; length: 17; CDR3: CASSPASGRGQPDTQYF
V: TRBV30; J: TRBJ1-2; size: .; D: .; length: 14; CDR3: CAWRPLGGDYGYTF
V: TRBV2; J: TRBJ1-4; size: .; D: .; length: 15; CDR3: CASSEEGRTNEKLFF
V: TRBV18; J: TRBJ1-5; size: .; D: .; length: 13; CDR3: CASNGQTNQPQHF
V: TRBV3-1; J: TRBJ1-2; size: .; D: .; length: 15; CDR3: CASSLPARGIDGYTF
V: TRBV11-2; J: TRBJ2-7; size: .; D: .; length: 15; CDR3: CASSPRQATYEEQYF
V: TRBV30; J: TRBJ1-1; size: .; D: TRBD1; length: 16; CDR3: CAWSHPGQIRGTEAFF
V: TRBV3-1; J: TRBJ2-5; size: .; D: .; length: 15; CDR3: CASRGRGLVAETQYF
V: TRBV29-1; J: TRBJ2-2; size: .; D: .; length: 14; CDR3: CSQTGTLNTGELFF
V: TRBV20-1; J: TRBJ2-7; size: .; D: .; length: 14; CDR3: CSAWDGGVPYEQYF
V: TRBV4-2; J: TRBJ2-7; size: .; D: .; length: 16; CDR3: CASSQVVWRDKYEQYF
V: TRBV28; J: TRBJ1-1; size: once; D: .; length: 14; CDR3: CASSLGARTTEAFF
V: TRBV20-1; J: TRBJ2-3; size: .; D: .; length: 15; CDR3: CSAPPGHRNTDTQYF
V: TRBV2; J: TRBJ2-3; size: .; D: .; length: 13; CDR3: CASRSVGGDTQYF
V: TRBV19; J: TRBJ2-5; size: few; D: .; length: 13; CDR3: CASSRTAQETQYF
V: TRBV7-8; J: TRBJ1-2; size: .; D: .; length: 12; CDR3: CASSLPGDGYTF
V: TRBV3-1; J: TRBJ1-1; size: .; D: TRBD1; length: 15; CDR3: CASSLGAGGNTEAFF
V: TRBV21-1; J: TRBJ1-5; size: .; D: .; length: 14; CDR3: CASGHGQLNQPQHF
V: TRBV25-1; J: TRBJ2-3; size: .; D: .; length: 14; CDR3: CASTKTGSTDTQYF
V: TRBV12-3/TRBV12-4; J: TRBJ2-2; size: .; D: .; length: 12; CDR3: CASRTGLGELFF
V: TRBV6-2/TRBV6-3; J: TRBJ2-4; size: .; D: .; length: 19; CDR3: CASSYLPRASPLAKNIQYF
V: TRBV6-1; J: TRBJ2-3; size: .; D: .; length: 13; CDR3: CASRTQSTDTQYF
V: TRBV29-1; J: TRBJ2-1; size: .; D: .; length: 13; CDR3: CSVGTLGLGEQFF
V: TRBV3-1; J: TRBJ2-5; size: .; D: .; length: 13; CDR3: CASAFLGIETQYF